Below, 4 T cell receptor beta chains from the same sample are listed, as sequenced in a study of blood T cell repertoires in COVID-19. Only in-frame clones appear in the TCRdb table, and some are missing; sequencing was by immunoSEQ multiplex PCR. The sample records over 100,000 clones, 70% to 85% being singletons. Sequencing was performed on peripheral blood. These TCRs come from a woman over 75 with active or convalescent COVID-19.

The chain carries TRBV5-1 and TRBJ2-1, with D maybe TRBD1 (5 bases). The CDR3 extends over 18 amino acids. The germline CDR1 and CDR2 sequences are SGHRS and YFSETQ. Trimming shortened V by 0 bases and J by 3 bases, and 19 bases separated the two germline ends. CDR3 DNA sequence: TGCGCCAGCAGCTTGGATCCCGCAGGGTCTCGGGTCTACAATGAGCAGTTCTTC. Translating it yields CASSLDPAGSRVYNEQFF.

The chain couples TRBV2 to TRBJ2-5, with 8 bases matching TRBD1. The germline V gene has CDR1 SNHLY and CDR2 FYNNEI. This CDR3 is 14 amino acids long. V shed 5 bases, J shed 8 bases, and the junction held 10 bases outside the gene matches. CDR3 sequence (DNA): TGTGCCAGCAGTCCCGTGGGGACAGGTAGAACCCAGTACTTC. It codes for CASSPVGTGRTQYF.

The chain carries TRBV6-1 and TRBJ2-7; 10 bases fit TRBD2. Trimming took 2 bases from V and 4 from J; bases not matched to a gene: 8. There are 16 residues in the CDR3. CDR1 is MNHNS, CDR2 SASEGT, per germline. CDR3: CASSEPPSGSIYEQYF. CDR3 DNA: TGTGCCAGCAGTGAACCCCCTAGCGGGAGTATATACGAGCAGTACTTC.

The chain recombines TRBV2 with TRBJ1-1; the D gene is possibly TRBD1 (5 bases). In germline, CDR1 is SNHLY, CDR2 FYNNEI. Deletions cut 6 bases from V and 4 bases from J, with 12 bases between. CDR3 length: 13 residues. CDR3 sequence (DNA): TGTGCCAGCAGAGGGGAGGGTGGCACTGAAGCTTTCTTT. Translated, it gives CASRGEGGTEAFF.